Below, 9 T cell receptor beta chains from the same sample are listed, as sequenced in a study of T cell repertoires in cytomegalovirus infection. One entry per CDR3 protein, called by TCRdb with MiXCR from the reads. The table has 200,000 to 250,000 distinct CDR3 sequences, approximately 38% seen once. The antigens for these receptors are not known. The input for sequencing was CD8+ T cells from cultured PBMCs, taken from culture after CMV antigen stimulation. These receptors were obtained from a human donor in good health (CMV status not recorded). Some clones in this sample may be carry-over from other donors' samples.

This clonotype has more than one count but fewer than ten. The rearrangement joins TRBV7-8 to TRBJ2-1; 8 positions agree with TRBD1. J gave up 15 bases and V 5 bases, and 15 bases lay outside the gene matches. Germline CDR1 SGHVS, CDR2 FQNEAQ. The CDR3 consists of 14 residues. The CDR3 loop reads CASSANNPRDRPFF. The CDR3 nucleotides read TGTGCCAGCAGCGCAAACAACCCCCGGGACAGGCCGTTCTTC.

In its sample, this clonotype was seen a few times. The chain combines TRBV2 with TRBJ2-7, with D unclear. The CDR3 consists of 10 residues. The V and J ends lost 5 bases and 4 bases respectively, with 3 bases between them. From germline, CDR1 is SNHLY and CDR2 FYNNEI. The CDR3 nucleotides read TGTGCCAGCAGTCGTTACGAGCAGTACTTC. Its translation is CASSRYEQYF.

This chain joins TRBV27 and TRBJ2-7; 8 nucleotides match TRBD1. Looked up from germline, CDR1 is MNHEY and CDR2 is SMNVEV (reference sequence). The CDR3 covers 16 residues. The V segment lost 5 bases and the J segment 7 bases; nucleotides outside the gene matches: 16. The CDR3 reads CASSPAAGQVTWEQYF. For the CDR3, the DNA is TGTGCCAGCAGTCCGGCGGCGGGACAGGTCACGTGGGAGCAGTACTTC.

The chain joins TRBV27 to TRBJ2-2; TRBD2 agrees at 7 bases. V lost 6 bases, J lost 4 bases, and 11 bases stayed unmatched. The V gene's germline CDR1 is MNHEY and CDR2 SMNVEV (reference sequence). The CDR3 is 16 residues long. This CDR3 is CASRGGWKAGTGELFF. CDR3 nucleotide sequence: TGTGCCAGCAGGGGAGGGTGGAAGGCGGGCACCGGGGAGCTGTTTTTT.

The chain recombines TRBV7-3 with TRBJ1-5; TRBD1 matches at 9 bases. The V and J ends lost 3 bases and 8 bases, in that order; junction bases with no gene match: 5. Germline values: CDR1 SGHTA, CDR2 FQGTGA. The CDR3 is 14 residues long. CDR3 in DNA: TGTGCCAGCAGCTTGACGGGACAGGGTGAGCCCCAGCATTTT. Its translation: CASSLTGQGEPQHF.

CDR3 region: CASSYSSGHYEQYF. The DNA of the CDR3 is TGTGCCAGCAGTTACTCGAGTGGACACTACGAGCAGTACTTC. V and J are TRBV6-5 and TRBJ2-7, with D perhaps TRBD1 (5 bases). Germline V gene data show CDR1 as MNHEY and CDR2 as SVGAGI. V gave up 0 bases and J gave up 3 bases, with 9 bases separating them. The CDR3 is 14 residues long.

V is TRBV7-9 and J is TRBJ1-2; D not certain. Germline loops: CDR1 SEHNR, CDR2 FQNEAQ (reference sequence). Trimming pared 0 bases from V and 13 bases from J, leaving 9 bases between. This CDR3 region has 11 residues. CDR3 amino acids: CASSLAPDCTF. CDR3 sequence (DNA): TGTGCCAGCAGCTTAGCGCCGGACTGCACCTTC.

This clonotype occurred a few times. This rearrangement joins TRBV10-2 to TRBJ2-2; D tentatively reads TRBD1 or TRBD2 (5 bases each). Looked up from germline, CDR1 is WSHSY and CDR2 is SAAADI. V was trimmed by 4 bases and J by 7 bases, leaving 7 bases between them. The CDR3 totals 12 residues. The CDR3 nucleotides are TGCGCCAGCAGTGTTGGGGGCGGGGAGCTGTTTTTT. Translated, it gives CASSVGGGELFF.

Concerning this clonotype itself: This clone may be a read error of a much larger clone one base away. This chain links TRBV20-1 with TRBJ2-3; D remains unclear. This CDR3 comprises 15 residues. CDR1 and CDR2 (germline): DFQATT, SNEGSKA (reference sequence). The CDR3 is CSPYPAPTTSDTQCF. The CDR3 bases are TGCAGTCCCTATCCAGCGCCAACCACTTCGGATACGCAGTGTTTT.